The text below deals with one T cell receptor (beta chain). Its target is not known. These data come from a study of cytomegalovirus exposure and HLA in healthy donors. The study's findings and limits: The authors assumed roughly uniform sequencing depth across donors for presence/absence analyses.

The germline CDR1 and CDR2 sequences are MGHRA and YSYEKL. V was cut by 0 bases and J by 4 bases, with 6 bases left in between. The CDR3 length is 13 residues. The PCR contained 60 Vbeta and 13 Jbeta primers. Here immunoSEQ multiplex PCR was the method, and the copy in TCRdb shows in-frame clones only, minus some. This table has about 160,000 clones, approximately 80% appearing once. The chain is built from TRBV4-1 and TRBJ1-2; possibly TRBD1 for D (5 bases). What was sequenced was PBMCs. The source is a male donor in good health and CMV-seronegative. The CDR3 spells CASSQDGAYGYTF. The CDR3 DNA follows: TGCGCCAGCAGCCAAGATGGGGCCTATGGCTACACCTTC.